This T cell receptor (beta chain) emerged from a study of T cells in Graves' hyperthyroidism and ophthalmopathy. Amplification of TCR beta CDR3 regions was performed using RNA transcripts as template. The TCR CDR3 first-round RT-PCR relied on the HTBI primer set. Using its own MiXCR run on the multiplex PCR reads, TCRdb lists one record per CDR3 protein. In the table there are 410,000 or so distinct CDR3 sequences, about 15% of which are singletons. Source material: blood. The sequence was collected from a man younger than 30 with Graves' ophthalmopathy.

CDR3 residues: CATSRDWGGRGPGEKLFF. In nucleotides, the CDR3 is TGTGCCACCAGCAGAGATTGGGGGGGCAGGGGACCGGGTGAAAAACTGTTTTTT. This rearrangement joins TRBV15 to TRBJ1-4, with a weak D call TRBD1 (6 bases). Germline assignment: CDR1 LNHNV and CDR2 YYDKDF (reference sequence). This CDR3 has 18 amino acids. The V gene lost 0 bases and the J gene lost 7 bases, with 21 bases spanning the gap.